Presented here are 8 T cell receptor beta chains from one specimen sequenced in a study of cytomegalovirus exposure and HLA in healthy donors. The PCR made use of 60 Vbeta and 13 Jbeta primers. Produced via immunoSEQ multiplex PCR; TCRdb's table is partial and in-frame only. The sample has around 51,000 clones, and its top ten clones hold 2% to 2.5%. Sequenced: PBMCs. The receptors stem from a woman in her forties in good health and CMV-seronegative.

The J gene is TRBJ1-1, the V gene TRBV5-1; D gene uncertain. CDR1 and CDR2 from the germline V gene are SGHRS and YFSETQ. Trimming stripped 0 bases from V and 3 bases from J, with 9 bases between. The CDR3 extends over 14 amino acids. The chain's CDR3 is CASSLGYTYTEAFF. CDR3 DNA sequence: TGCGCCAGCAGCTTGGGATACACATACACTGAAGCTTTCTTT.

This chain joins TRBV5-5 and TRBJ1-1, with D perhaps TRBD1 (5 bases). V lost 6 bases and J lost 2, with 14 bases in between. The CDR3 extends over 14 amino acids. Germline lookup yields CDR1 SGHKS and CDR2 YYEKEE (reference sequence). CDR3 sequence: CASTDIRANTEAFF. The CDR3 coding sequence is TGTGCCAGCACAGATATCAGGGCCAACACTGAAGCTTTCTTT.

The CDR3 loop reads CASSQVGTLGLYEQYF. The CDR3 region has the DNA TGCGCCAGCAGCCAAGTCGGCACCCTGGGGCTCTACGAGCAGTACTTC. The chain employs TRBV4-1 and TRBJ2-5; TRBD1 is a possible D gene (5 bases). The J call may be incorrect, as the DNA end agrees better with TRBJ2-7. The CDR3 is 16 amino acids. In germline, CDR1 is MGHRA, CDR2 YSYEKL.

The rearrangement links TRBV19 to TRBJ2-6; TRBD1 aligns across 7 bases. In germline, CDR1 is LNHDA, CDR2 SQIVND (reference sequence). The junction had 12 bases not matched to a gene; V was cut back by 0 bases and J by 1 base. The CDR3 is 20 amino acids. The CDR3, as DNA: TGTGCCAGTAGTATAGATCTTATTGGGACAGCCGAATCTGGGGCCAACGTCCTGACTTTC. Encoded protein: CASSIDLIGTAESGANVLTF.

This clone is classed as medium-sized by frequency. The V gene is TRBV27, the J gene TRBJ2-1, with 7 bases lining up with TRBD1. The V segment lost 3 bases and the J segment 7 bases; nucleotides outside the gene matches: 3. The CDR3 spans 13 residues. Germline CDR1 and CDR2: MNHEY and SMNVEV (reference sequence). The CDR3 sequence: CASSFFRGNEQFF. CDR3 DNA: TGTGCCAGCAGTTTCTTCAGGGGGAATGAGCAGTTCTTC.

This sequence joins TRBV2 and TRBJ2-7; TRBD2 agrees at 7 bases. V lost 4 bases to trimming and J lost 7 bases; unmatched junction nucleotides: 19. From germline, CDR1 is SNHLY and CDR2 FYNNEI. The CDR3 is made up of 17 amino acids. The CDR3 DNA reads TGTGCCAGCAGTGTTTTCGGTCGGGCTAGCGGCCTGGGAGAGCAGTACTTC. It yields the protein CASSVFGRASGLGEQYF.

The chain is built from TRBV9 and TRBJ2-1; tentative D call: TRBD2 (5 bases). The CDR3 is made up of 13 amino acids. The germline CDR1 and CDR2 sequences are SGDLS and YYNGEE. The V end lost 0 bases, the J end lost 4 bases, and 5 bases lay between the germline ends. DNA of the CDR3: TGTGCCAGCAGCGTAGGGGAGTACAATGAGCAGTTCTTC. It specifies CASSVGEYNEQFF. Full variable domain (remainder filled in from reference TRBV9 and TRBJ2-1): DSGVTQTPKHLITATGQRVTLRCSPRSGDLSVYWYQQSLDQGLQFLIQYYNGEERAKGNILERFSAQQFPDLHSELNLSSLELGDSALYFCASSVGEYNEQFFGPGTRLTVL.

The chain recombines TRBV5-1 with TRBJ2-7; 9 bases agree with TRBD1. The CDR3 loop spans 18 amino acids. The germline V gene has CDR1 SGHRS and CDR2 YFSETQ. J lost 3 bases, V lost 1 base, and 14 bases had no gene match. CDR3 loop: CASSLQPGDRVVLYEQYF. Written as DNA, the CDR3 is TGCGCCAGCAGCTTGCAACCCGGGGACAGGGTCGTCCTCTACGAGCAGTACTTC.